Listed here are 8 T cell receptor beta chains from one sample, sequenced in a study of vaccination and CD4 T cells after COVID-19. At the Johns Hopkins FTIC core, DNA taken from cultured CD4+ T cells was sequenced by way of the Oncomine TCR Beta short-read assay. TCRdb analysed the PCR reads with MiXCR anew, one entry per CDR3 protein. The data show approximately 8,800 distinct CDR3 sequences, with over 60% seen just once and about a third held by the top ten. Treatment in this sample: roughly ten-day PBMC culture with coronavirus spike peptide pools or control peptides (ViraFEST assay). Antigens for these TCRs are unknown. The sequencing sample was made of CD4+ T cells from blood, cultured in vitro. Source of these receptors: a human donor who had recovered from COVID-19.

This clonotype was recorded once. The chain has TRBV7-9 and TRBJ2-1; 7 bases match TRBD1. The length of the CDR3 is 13 residues. Germline V CDR1 and CDR2: SEHNR, FQNEAQ (reference sequence). J gave up 5 bases and V 7 bases, and 5 bases lay outside the gene matches. CDR3 loop: CASTPGTDNEQFF. CDR3 DNA sequence: TGTGCCAGCACCCCCGGGACAGACAATGAGCAGTTCTTC.

This clonotype is a singleton in its sample. The chain has TRBV19 and TRBJ1-1, with 7 bases identical to TRBD1. The CDR3 consists of 12 residues. CDR1 is LNHDA, CDR2 SQIVND, per germline (reference sequence). J lost 5 bases, V lost 5 bases, and 2 bases had no gene match. The CDR3 nucleotides read TGTGCCAGTAGTCCGGACAGGACTGAAGCTTTCTTT. It specifies CASSPDRTEAFF.

This clonotype was counted only a few times. The chain has TRBV6-1 and TRBJ1-6, with TRBD1 matching over 9 bases. Germline assignment: CDR1 MNHNS and CDR2 SASEGT. The length of the CDR3 is 14 residues. The V gene end was trimmed by 5 bases and the J gene end by 7 bases; junction bases not matched to a gene: 3. CDR3 coding DNA: TGTGCCAGCAGTCGGGACAGGGTCAATTCACCCCTCCACTTT. It codes for CASSRDRVNSPLHF.

The chain links TRBV2 to TRBJ1-2; no definite D call. The CDR3 spans 12 residues. Germline-derived CDR1 and CDR2 are SNHLY and FYNNEI. V was shortened by 6 bases and J by 6 bases, with 11 bases between the two germline ends. The CDR3 here is CASSPTRDGYTF. In DNA, the CDR3 is TGTGCCAGCAGCCCGACGAGGGATGGCTACACCTTC.

The sample holds a few counts of this clonotype. This rearrangement joins TRBV20-1 to TRBJ2-3; 9 nucleotides align to TRBD2. Germline CDR1 and CDR2: DFQATT and SNEGSKA (reference sequence). The junction had 5 bases not matched to a gene; V was cut back by 0 bases and J by 4 bases. There are 15 residues in the CDR3. The CDR3 DNA reads as TGCAGTGCTAGAGATGGCGGGGGGGCCTCAGATACGCAGTATTTT. This encodes CSARDGGGASDTQYF.

The rearrangement uses TRBV7-2 and TRBJ2-7; the match to TRBD1 covers 7 bases. Per germline, CDR1 SGHTA and CDR2 FQGNSA. The CDR3 loop spans 16 amino acids. The ends lost 2 bases at V and 2 bases at J; junction bases unmatched: 9. CDR3 region: CASSLQGDSSAYEQYF. The CDR3 nucleotides are TGTGCCAGCAGCTTACAAGGGGACAGTTCCGCCTACGAGCAGTACTTC.

The chain uses TRBV19 and TRBJ1-5, with 7 positions matching TRBD1. V was clipped by 5 bases and J by 7 bases; unmatched bases: 8. The CDR3 has 14 amino acids. Germline CDR1 LNHDA, CDR2 SQIVND (reference sequence). This chain's CDR3 is CASSPTGEGQPQHF. The DNA for the CDR3 is TGTGCCAGTAGTCCCACAGGGGAGGGGCAGCCCCAGCATTTT. Variable domain in full (rest from reference TRBV19 and TRBJ1-5): DGGITQSPKYLFRKEGQNVTLSCEQNLNHDAMYWYRQDPGQGLRLIYYSQIVNDFQKGDIAEGYSVSREKKESFPLTVTSAQKNPTAFYLCASSPTGEGQPQHFGDGTRLSIL.

The chain has TRBV7-8 and TRBJ1-2; maybe TRBD1 (5 bases). Germline loops: CDR1 SGHVS, CDR2 FQNEAQ. Trimming took 0 bases from V and 3 from J, leaving 11 bases between them. CDR3 length equals 15 residues. The CDR3 spells CASSLAPGLYYGYTF. In nucleotides, the CDR3 is TGTGCCAGCAGCTTAGCTCCGGGACTTTACTATGGCTACACCTTC.